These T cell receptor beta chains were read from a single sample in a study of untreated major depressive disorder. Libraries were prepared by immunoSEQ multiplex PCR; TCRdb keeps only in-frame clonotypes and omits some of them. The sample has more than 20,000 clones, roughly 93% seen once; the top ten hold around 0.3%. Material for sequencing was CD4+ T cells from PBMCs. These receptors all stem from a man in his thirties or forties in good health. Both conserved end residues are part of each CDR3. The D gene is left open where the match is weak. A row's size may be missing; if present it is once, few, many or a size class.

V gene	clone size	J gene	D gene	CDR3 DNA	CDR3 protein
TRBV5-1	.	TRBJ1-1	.	TGCGCCAGCAGGACAGAAATGAACACTGAAGCTTTCTTT	CASRTEMNTEAFF
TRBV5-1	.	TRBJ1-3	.	TGCGCCAGCAGCTTGACGGTCTTTCCTGGAAACACCATATATTTT	CASSLTVFPGNTIYF
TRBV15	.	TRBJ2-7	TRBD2	TGTGCCACCAGCCCGGGACTAGCGGGATTTGGCGAGCAGTACTTC	CATSPGLAGFGEQYF
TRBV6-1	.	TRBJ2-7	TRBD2	TGTGCCAGCAGTCCGGGGGGGGCGGGTTACGAGCAGTACTTC	CASSPGGAGYEQYF
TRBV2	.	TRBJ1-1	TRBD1	TGTGCCAGCAGGGCAACCGGGACAGGGGGCACTGAAGCTTTCTTT	CASRATGTGGTEAFF
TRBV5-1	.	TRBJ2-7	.	TGCGCCAGCAGCTTGGGATACAGGGGAGGCGAGCAGTACTTC	CASSLGYRGGEQYF
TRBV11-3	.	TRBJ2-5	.	TGTGCCAGCAGCTTAGGACTTAGGGAGACCCAGTACTTC	CASSLGLRETQYF
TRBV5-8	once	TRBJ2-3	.	TGTGCCAGCAGCTCTGGACGGCCCCTGGGTGATACGCAGTATTTT	CASSSGRPLGDTQYF
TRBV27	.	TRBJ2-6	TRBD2	TGTGCCAACCAGGGGGCACTAGCGGGAGTAAGTCGGCCTGGGGCCAACGTCCTGACTTTC	CANQGALAGVSRPGANVLTF
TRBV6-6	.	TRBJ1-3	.	TGTGCCAGCAGTTACGGGACCTCTGGAAACACCATATATTTT	CASSYGTSGNTIYF
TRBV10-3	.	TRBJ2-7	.	TGTGCCATCAGAAACCCCGACAGGAACTACGAGCAGTACTTC	CAIRNPDRNYEQYF